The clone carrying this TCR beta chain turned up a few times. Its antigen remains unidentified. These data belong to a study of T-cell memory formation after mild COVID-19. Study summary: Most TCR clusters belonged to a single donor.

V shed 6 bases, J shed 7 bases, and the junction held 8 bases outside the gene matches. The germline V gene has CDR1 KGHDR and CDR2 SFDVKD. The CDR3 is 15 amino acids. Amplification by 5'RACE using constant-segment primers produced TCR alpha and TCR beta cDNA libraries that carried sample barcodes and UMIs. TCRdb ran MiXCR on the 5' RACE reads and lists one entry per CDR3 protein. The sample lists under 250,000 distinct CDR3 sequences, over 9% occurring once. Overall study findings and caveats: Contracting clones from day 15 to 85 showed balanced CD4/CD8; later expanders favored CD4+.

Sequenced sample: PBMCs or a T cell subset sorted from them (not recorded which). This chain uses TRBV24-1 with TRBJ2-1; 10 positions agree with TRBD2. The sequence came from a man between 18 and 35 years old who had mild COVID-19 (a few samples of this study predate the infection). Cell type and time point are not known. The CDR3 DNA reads TGTGCCACCAGTCCTAGCGGGGGACCTCGGAATGAGCAGTTCTTC. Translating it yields CATSPSGGPRNEQFF.